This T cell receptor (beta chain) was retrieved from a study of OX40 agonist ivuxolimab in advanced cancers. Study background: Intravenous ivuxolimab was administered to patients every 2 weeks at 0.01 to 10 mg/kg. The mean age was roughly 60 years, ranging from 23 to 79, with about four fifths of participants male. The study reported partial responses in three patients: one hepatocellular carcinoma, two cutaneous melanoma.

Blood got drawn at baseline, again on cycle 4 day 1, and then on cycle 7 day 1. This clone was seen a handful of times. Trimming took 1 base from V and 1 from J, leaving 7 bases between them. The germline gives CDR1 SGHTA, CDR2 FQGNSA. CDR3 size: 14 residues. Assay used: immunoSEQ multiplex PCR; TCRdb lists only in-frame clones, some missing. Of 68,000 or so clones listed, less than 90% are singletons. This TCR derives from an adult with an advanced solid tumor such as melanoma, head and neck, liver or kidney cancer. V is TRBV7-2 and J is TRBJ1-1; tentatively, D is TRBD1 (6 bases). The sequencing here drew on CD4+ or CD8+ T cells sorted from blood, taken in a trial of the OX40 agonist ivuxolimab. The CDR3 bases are TGTGCCAGCAGCTTAGTAGGGGGGAACACTGAAGCTTTCTTT. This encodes CASSLVGGNTEAFF.